What follows is one TCR beta chain and its context. Its target is unknown. Method: immunoSEQ multiplex PCR; TCRdb's copy keeps in-frame clones and lacks some. The sample yields 120,000 or so clones, about 82% seen once. Time point meaning: peripheral blood 6 weeks after treatment start. Samples were collected from each patient before treatment and during treatment. Each patient gave between 1 and 8 of them in total. The entry originates in a study of PD-L1 blockade in urothelial cancer. Study overall: The researchers analyzed blood 3 weeks (second dose) and 6 weeks after treatment start. Specimens of blood held a median count of roughly 130,000 T cells. Whole-study results and caveats: Those with durable benefit had larger increases in tumor-associated blood clones at 3 weeks.

CDR3 length: 13 residues. V dropped 7 bases and J dropped 5 bases, with 15 bases sitting between them. CDR1 and CDR2 from the germline V gene are MNHNS and SASEGT. This sample comprised PBMCs, obtained around atezolizumab (anti-PD-L1) treatment. The TCR originated in a man aged 45-60 years with urothelial cancer. The chain joins TRBV6-1 to TRBJ2-7, with D perhaps TRBD1 (5 bases). The CDR3 nucleotides read TGTGCCAGCACCATTAAAGGGGCGAACGAGCAGTACTTC. It is translated as CASTIKGANEQYF.